The 21 T cell receptor beta chains reported below all come from one sample, sequenced in a study of blood T cell repertoires in COVID-19. The protocol was immunoSEQ multiplex PCR, while the TCRdb copy is restricted to in-frame clones and leaves out a portion. The sample lists around 700,000 clones, about 87% occurring once. Source material: peripheral blood. The receptors were gathered from a woman younger than 35 with acute or convalescent COVID-19.

This clone was counted a single time. The chain has TRBV24-1 and TRBJ1-2, with TRBD1 as a possible D gene (6 bases). The CDR3 extends over 12 amino acids. V lost 10 bases and J 6 bases, leaving 14 bases between the germline ends. CDR1 is KGHDR and CDR2 is SFDVKD in the germline V gene. The CDR3, as DNA: TGTGCCACTTGGGACATTCTGGATGGCTACACCTTC. It specifies CATWDILDGYTF.

This sequence joins TRBV4-1 and TRBJ2-7; 11 bases fit TRBD1. There are 17 residues in the CDR3. Trimming at V came to 5 bases and at J to 2 bases, leaving 11 bases not matched to a gene. The germline CDR1 and CDR2 sequences are MGHRA and YSYEKL. The CDR3 nucleotides are TGCGCCAGCAGCTCCGGGACAGGGGGTCGCCCTACCTACGAGCAGTACTTC. It specifies CASSSGTGGRPTYEQYF.

V and J are TRBV3-1 (or the pseudogene TRBV3-2) and TRBJ2-1; D might be TRBD2 (6 bases). Germline CDR1 reads LGHDT; CDR2 reads YNNKEL (reference sequence). The CDR3 contains 15 residues. V lost 4 bases, J lost 2 bases, and 12 bases lay in between. Here the CDR3 reads CASSRAGSTYNEQFF. DNA for the CDR3: TGTGCCAGCAGCCGCGCCGGGAGCACCTACAATGAGCAGTTCTTC.

A single count supports this clone. This chain joins TRBV5-6 and TRBJ1-4, with 7 bases identical to TRBD1. The CDR3 consists of 16 residues. Germline loops: CDR1 SGHDT, CDR2 YYEEEE. Trimming took 4 bases from V and 4 from J; bases not matched to a gene: 10. CDR3 DNA: TGTGCCAGCAGCCCCTGGACAGGCGGGATTAATGAAAAACTGTTTTTT. This codes for CASSPWTGGINEKLFF. The variable domain in full, with the rest retrieved from reference TRBV5-6 and TRBJ1-4, is DAGVTQSPTHLIKTRGQQVTLRCSPKSGHDTVSWYQQALGQGPQFIFQYYEEEERQRGNFPDRFSGHQFPNYSSELNVNALLLGDSALYLCASSPWTGGINEKLFFGSGTQLSVL.

V and J are TRBV7-2 and TRBJ1-5, with 7 bases aligning to TRBD1. This CDR3 has 15 amino acids. The J segment lost 6 bases and the V segment lost 0 bases, leaving 5 bases of the junction unmatched. Germline lookup yields CDR1 SGHTA and CDR2 FQGNSA. This CDR3 is CASSLARGRGQPQHF. The CDR3 bases are TGTGCCAGCAGCTTAGCGAGGGGGCGAGGTCAGCCCCAGCATTTT.

As regards this clone: This same CDR3 is encoded by further DNA sequences in the sample. V gene TRBV5-4 combines with J gene TRBJ2-7; 7 bases agree with TRBD1. J gave up 2 bases and V 4 bases, and 3 bases lay outside the gene matches. The germline V gene encodes CDR1 SGHNT and CDR2 YYREEE (reference sequence). This CDR3 has 13 residues. The CDR3: CASSLTGTYEQYF. The CDR3 DNA reads TGTGCCAGCAGCCTGACAGGGACCTACGAGCAGTACTTC.

The V gene is TRBV24-1, the J gene TRBJ1-2, with TRBD1 matching over 7 bases. The length of the CDR3 is 15 residues. J gave up 7 bases and V 2 bases, and 9 bases lay outside the gene matches. The germline V gene encodes CDR1 KGHDR and CDR2 SFDVKD. This CDR3 is CATSDYRGGDAGYTF. The CDR3 DNA reads as TGTGCCACCAGTGATTACAGGGGAGGAGACGCTGGCTACACCTTC.

CDR3 bases: TGTGCCAGCAGCTCCAATCGGGACAGGGGAATTCAGGCCCTCCACTTT. As protein: CASSSNRDRGIQALHF. This sequence joins TRBV7-9 and TRBJ1-6; TRBD1 aligns across 10 bases. Trimming took 4 bases from V and 14 from J; bases not matched to a gene: 14. From germline, CDR1 is SEHNR and CDR2 FQNEAQ (reference sequence). CDR3 size: 16 residues.

The chain combines TRBV6-2 or TRBV6-3 with TRBJ1-5, with 7 bases lining up with TRBD1. This CDR3 contains 14 residues. CDR1 and CDR2 (germline): MNHEY, SVGEGT. V shed 5 bases, J shed 7 bases, and the junction held 8 bases outside the gene matches. CDR3 DNA sequence: TGTGCCAGCAGTCCGGGACAGTCCAACCAGCCCCAGCATTTT. Its translation: CASSPGQSNQPQHF.

On this clone: The junction differs from germline at one of its ends, possibly a read error. The chain links TRBV30 to TRBJ1-4; TRBD1 agrees at 8 bases. The germline V gene encodes CDR1 GTSNPN and CDR2 SVGIG (reference sequence). The CDR3 covers 14 residues. The CDR3 DNA is TGTGCCTGGAGTCCCCGGACAGGGAATGGAAAACTGTTTTTT. This codes for CAWSPRTGNGKLFF.

The chain combines TRBV3-1 (or the pseudogene TRBV3-2) with TRBJ1-3, with D maybe TRBD1 (6 bases). V lost 6 bases and J lost 2, with 14 bases in between. CDR1 is LGHDT and CDR2 is YNNKEL in the germline V gene (reference sequence). There are 15 residues in the CDR3. The DNA for the CDR3 is TGTGCCAGCAGTCTACAGGGAGCCCCTGGAAACACCATATATTTT. It specifies CASSLQGAPGNTIYF.

The V call is TRBV7-3, the J call TRBJ2-2; D is perhaps TRBD1 (6 bases). The ends were cut back, 7 bases at V and 6 bases at J, with 15 bases in the middle. The CDR3 has 14 amino acids. Germline V gene data show CDR1 as SGHTA and CDR2 as FQGTGA. CDR3 coding DNA: TGTGCCAGCACCGAACAGGGTTTGGCCGGGGAGCTGTTTTTT. Amino acids: CASTEQGLAGELFF.

The chain couples TRBV5-5 to TRBJ2-7; D ambiguous. This CDR3 comprises 13 residues. V lost 4 bases and J 1 base, leaving 9 bases between the germline ends. In germline, CDR1 is SGHKS, CDR2 YYEKEE (reference sequence). Here the CDR3 reads CASSQVVSYEQYF. In DNA form, the CDR3 reads TGTGCCAGCAGCCAAGTAGTATCCTACGAGCAGTACTTC.

V is TRBV9 and J is TRBJ2-1; possibly TRBD2 for D (6 bases). Per germline, CDR1 SGDLS and CDR2 YYNGEE. Trimming shortened V by 2 bases and J by 6 bases, and 12 bases separated the two germline ends. The CDR3 length is 14 residues. As DNA, the CDR3 is TGTGCCAGCAGCGTGAAGGGGACTCCCAATGAGCAGTTCTTC. It specifies CASSVKGTPNEQFF.

The chain uses TRBV9 and TRBJ2-2, with D possibly matching TRBD1 (5 bases). From germline, CDR1 is SGDLS and CDR2 YYNGEE. The CDR3 contains 16 residues. V gave up 0 bases and J gave up 1 base, with 10 bases separating them. DNA for the CDR3: TGTGCCAGCAGCGTAGACGCAGGGCAGAACACCGGGGAGCTGTTTTTT. It encodes CASSVDAGQNTGELFF.

The rearrangement uses TRBV11-2 and TRBJ1-2; D remains ambiguous. In germline, CDR1 is SGHAT, CDR2 FQNNGV. The CDR3 runs 14 residues. Between the trimmed V and J ends, which lost 1 base and 4 bases, there was a span of 10 bases. The CDR3 loop is CASSLGGFGYGYTF. As DNA, the CDR3 is TGTGCCAGCAGCTTAGGAGGCTTTGGCTATGGCTACACCTTC.

The chain carries TRBV19 and TRBJ1-3; perhaps TRBD1 as D (5 bases). Germline V gene data show CDR1 as LNHDA and CDR2 as SQIVND (reference sequence). The ends were cut back, 3 bases at V and 0 bases at J, with 12 bases in the middle. The CDR3 covers 16 residues. The CDR3 nucleotides read TGTGCCAGTAGTATTTCGGGGGACCGCTCTGGAAACACCATATATTTT. It translates to CASSISGDRSGNTIYF.

The rearrangement joins TRBV5-1 to TRBJ2-1; 8 nucleotides align to TRBD2. Germline V gene data show CDR1 as SGHRS and CDR2 as YFSETQ. The CDR3 spans 14 residues. Losses at the gene ends were 4 bases for V and 5 bases for J; bases not matched to a gene: 5. CDR3 sequence (DNA): TGCGCCAGCAGCGCGGGGGGTATCGACAATGAGCAGTTCTTC. This codes for CASSAGGIDNEQFF.

The chain is built from TRBV11-3 and TRBJ2-2; D possibly corresponds to TRBD1 (6 bases). V was clipped by 5 bases and J by 8 bases, with 15 bases between them. Germline CDR1 is SGHNT and CDR2 is YENEEA. The CDR3 spans 14 residues. The CDR3 DNA reads as TGTGCCAGCAGCAATCGACAGGCCGCTGGGGAGCTGTTTTTT. The encoded protein is CASSNRQAAGELFF.

This clone was counted between two and nine times. CDR3 loop: CSVTDRGGGSTEAFF. CDR3 sequence (DNA): TGCAGCGTTACTGACAGGGGCGGAGGGAGCACTGAAGCTTTCTTT. This chain joins TRBV29-1 and TRBJ1-1; 8 nucleotides line up with TRBD1. Germline CDR1 and CDR2: SQVTM and ANQGSEA. CDR3 length equals 15 residues. The trim removed 5 bases at V and 4 bases at J, leaving 12 bases unmatched. The whole variable domain, filled in from reference TRBV29-1 and TRBJ1-1, reads SAVISQKPSRDICQRGTSLTIQCQVDSQVTMMFWYRQQPGQSLTLIATANQGSEATYESGFVIDKFPISRPNLTFSTLTVSNMSPEDSSIYLCSVTDRGGGSTEAFFGQGTRLTVV.

This clone has just a few counts. J is TRBJ2-1 and V is TRBV6-5; 7 bases fit TRBD2. The ends lost 2 bases at V and 8 bases at J; junction bases unmatched: 0. There are 12 residues in the CDR3. Germline-derived CDR1 and CDR2 are MNHEY and SVGAGI. Here the CDR3 DNA reads TGTGCCAGCAGTTACGGGGGGGATGAGCAGTTCTTC. This gives the protein CASSYGGDEQFF.